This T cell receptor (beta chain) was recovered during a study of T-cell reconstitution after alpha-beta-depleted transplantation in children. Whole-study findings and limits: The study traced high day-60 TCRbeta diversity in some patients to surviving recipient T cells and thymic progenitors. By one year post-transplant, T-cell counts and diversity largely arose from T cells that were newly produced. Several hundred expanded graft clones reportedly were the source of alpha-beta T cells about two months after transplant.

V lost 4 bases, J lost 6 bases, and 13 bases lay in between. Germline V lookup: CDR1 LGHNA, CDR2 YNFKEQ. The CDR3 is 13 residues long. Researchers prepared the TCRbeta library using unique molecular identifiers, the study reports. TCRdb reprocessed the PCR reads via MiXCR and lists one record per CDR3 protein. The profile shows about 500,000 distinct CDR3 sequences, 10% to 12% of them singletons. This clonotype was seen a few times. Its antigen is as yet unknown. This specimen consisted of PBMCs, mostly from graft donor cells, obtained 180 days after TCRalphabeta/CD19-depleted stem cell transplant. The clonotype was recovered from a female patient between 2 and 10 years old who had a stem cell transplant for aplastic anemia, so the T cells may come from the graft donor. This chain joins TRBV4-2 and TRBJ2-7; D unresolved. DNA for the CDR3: TGTGCCAGCAGCCGTATGCTAGGCGGCGAGCAGTACTTC. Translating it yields CASSRMLGGEQYF.